The 7 T cell receptor beta chains reported below all come from one sample, sequenced in a study of T cells in Graves' hyperthyroidism and ophthalmopathy. RNA transcripts served as the template for amplifying TCR beta CDR3 regions. The primer set for the first-round RT-PCR of the TCR CDR3 was HTBI. TCRdb reanalysed the multiplex PCR reads using MiXCR and keeps one entry per CDR3 protein. The table records about 460,000 distinct CDR3 sequences, about 20% of them present only once. The sequenced sample consisted of blood. These receptors all stem from a woman in her 70s with Graves' ophthalmopathy.

The chain recombines TRBV27 with TRBJ2-3, with 7 nucleotides matching TRBD2. Trimming took 3 bases from V and 4 from J; bases not matched to a gene: 10. This CDR3 comprises 16 residues. Germline lookup yields CDR1 MNHEY and CDR2 SMNVEV (reference sequence). The CDR3 bases are TGTGCCAGCAGTTTTGAGGGAGGGCCTAGGGCAGATACGCAGTATTTT. Amino acid sequence: CASSFEGGPRADTQYF.

This rearrangement joins TRBV20-1 to TRBJ2-5; 7 bases agree with TRBD1. J was trimmed by 4 bases and V by 3 bases; bases with no gene match: 5. CDR3 length: 13 residues. Germline lookup yields CDR1 DFQATT and CDR2 SNEGSKA (reference sequence). The CDR3 DNA reads as TGCAGTGCTAGCACAGGGGCTGGAGAGACCCAGTACTTC. Protein product: CSASTGAGETQYF.

This clonotype was counted only a few times. The chain employs TRBV28 and TRBJ1-5; D ambiguous. The V end was cut by 6 bases, the J end by 7 bases, with 16 bases between. This CDR3 is 14 amino acids long. Germline loops: CDR1 MDHEN, CDR2 SYDVKM. The CDR3 protein is CASSDPVGGQPQHF. In DNA, the CDR3 is TGTGCCAGCAGCGACCCCGTCGGTGGGCAGCCCCAGCATTTT.

This clonotype was counted only a few times. The V call is TRBV20-1, the J call TRBJ1-1, with no clear D. The CDR3 sequence is 11 residues long. V lost 6 bases and J lost 7, with 12 bases in between. The V gene's germline CDR1 is DFQATT and CDR2 SNEGSKA (reference sequence). The CDR3 DNA reads as TGCAGTGCCTTAGATTCGTTTGAAGCTTTCTTT. Translated, it gives CSALDSFEAFF.

The sample holds a few counts of this clonotype. The chain combines TRBV18 with TRBJ2-7, with a possible D match to TRBD2 (5 bases). Germline V lookup: CDR1 KGHSH, CDR2 LQKENI. Trimming pared 3 bases from V and 5 bases from J, leaving 20 bases between. CDR3 length: 16 amino acids. This CDR3 is CASSPRWELDSDEQYF. CDR3 sequence (DNA): TGTGCCAGCTCACCTCGGTGGGAGTTGGATTCCGACGAGCAGTACTTC.

This clonotype was found once. The V gene is TRBV5-1, the J gene TRBJ2-1; no firm D call. The V end was cut by 8 bases, the J end by 3 bases, with 18 bases between. Germline V lookup: CDR1 SGHRS, CDR2 YFSETQ. CDR3 size: 15 residues. Here the CDR3 reads CARGSWPVLYNEQFF. CDR3 nucleotides: TGCGCCAGGGGGTCTTGGCCTGTACTCTACAATGAGCAGTTCTTC.

With regard to this clonotype: An end of the junction differs from the germline gene, which may be a read error. The chain recombines TRBV6-2 or TRBV6-3 with TRBJ1-5; TRBD1 agrees at 8 bases. Germline values: CDR1 MNHEY, CDR2 SVGEGT. The CDR3 is 15 residues long. In DNA, the CDR3 is TGTGCCATCAGGGGGCGGCGGAATAGCAATCAGGCCCAGCATTTT. As protein: CAIRGRRNSNQAQHF.